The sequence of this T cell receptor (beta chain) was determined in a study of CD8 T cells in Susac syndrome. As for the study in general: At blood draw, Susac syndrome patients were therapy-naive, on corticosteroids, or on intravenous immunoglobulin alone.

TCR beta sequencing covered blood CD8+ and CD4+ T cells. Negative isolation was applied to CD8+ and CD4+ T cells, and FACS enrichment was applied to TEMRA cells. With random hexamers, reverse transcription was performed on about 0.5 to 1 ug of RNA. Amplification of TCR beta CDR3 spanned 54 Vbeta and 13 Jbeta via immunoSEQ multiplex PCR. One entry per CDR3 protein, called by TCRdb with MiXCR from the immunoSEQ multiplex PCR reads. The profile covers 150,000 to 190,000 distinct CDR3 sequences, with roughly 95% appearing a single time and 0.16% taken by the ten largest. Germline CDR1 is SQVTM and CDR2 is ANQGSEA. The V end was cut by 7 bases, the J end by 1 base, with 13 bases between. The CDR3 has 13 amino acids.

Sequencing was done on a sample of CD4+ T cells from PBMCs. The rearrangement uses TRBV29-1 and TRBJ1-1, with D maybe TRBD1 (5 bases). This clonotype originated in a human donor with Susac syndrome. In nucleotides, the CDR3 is TGCAGCGAAAACCCCCAGGGGAACACTGAAGCTTTCTTT. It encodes CSENPQGNTEAFF.